The subject of this entry is one TCR beta chain. Which antigen it targets is not known. Nothing much larger sits one base from this clone, and base qualities are not available. To sequence the TCRbeta CDR3 region, genomic DNA was isolated from the sorted cells. The immunoSEQ Assay was used for sequencing of TCRbeta CDR3 regions. Held by TCRdb, this immuneACCESS table contains in-frame sequences only and omits some clones. Under half of the omission traces to an unresolved V gene where checked; the cause of the rest is unknown. For this sample the table gives about 73,000 clones, of which roughly 80% were detected only once. The leading ten clones occupy less than 2.5% of the sample. These data are taken from a study of OX40 agonist ivuxolimab in advanced cancers. In terms of the full investigation: Ivuxolimab, which targeted the costimulatory receptor OX40 (CD134), was an agonistic, fully human IgG2 monoclonal antibody. Among the 50 to 55 dose-escalation patients, some 20 had hepatocellular carcinoma, about 15 melanoma, 9 renal cell carcinoma and 9 head and neck cancer. The dose-escalation cohort was 82.7% male with a mean age of around 62 years, ranging from 23 to 79. Peripheral TCRbeta sequencing was intended to test whether TCR sequence diversity was altered and clonal T-cell expansion was caused by ivuxolimab. The paper covers the monotherapy dose-escalation part of the phase I ivuxolimab trial, which included N = 52 patients. Intravenous ivuxolimab was administered to patients every 2 weeks at six dose levels: 0.01, 0.1, 0.3, 1.5, 3 and 10 mg/kg. Partial responses occurred in three dose-escalation patients, of whom one had hepatocellular carcinoma and two had cutaneous melanoma. Prior anti-PD-1, anti-PD-L1 or anti-CTLA-4 therapy was permitted, and checkpoint inhibitors had been received by about 36% of dose-escalation patients.

The trial excluded patients who had a history of autoimmune disease or who were on systemic immunosuppression. In every dose cohort, peripheral blood was drawn for TCR sequencing at baseline, cycle 4 day 1, and cycle 7 day 1. The samples were drawn from a first-in-human, open-label, multicenter phase I dose-escalation trial of ivuxolimab. Adults with locally advanced or metastatic melanoma, renal cell carcinoma, hepatocellular carcinoma or head and neck squamous cell carcinoma were enrolled in the trial. Before TCR sequencing, CD4+ T cells and CD8+ T cells were sorted from peripheral blood as separate populations. CDR1 PRHDT and CDR2 FYEKMQ are derived from the germline V gene (reference sequence). Taken from cysteine to phenylalanine, the CDR3 has 15 residues. CDR3 DNA only is kept here, 45 bases in frame from base 1. V and J lose 3 bases and 4 bases, and a span of 15 bases separates them. What the authors observed across the whole study: In partial responders in the 0.1-3.0 mg/kg groups, normalized peripheral clonal expansion was found to be among the lowest, especially among CD8+ T cells. Which antigens the clonally expanded peripheral T cells were specific for was not determined. Low levels of normalized T-cell clonal expansion were also shown by some nonresponding patients. On average, CD8+ T cells showed more expanded clones than CD4+ T cells after ivuxolimab. At doses of 0.1 to 3.0 mg/kg, clonal expansion of both CD4+ and CD8+ blood T cells was observed from baseline to week 6.

Recombination linked TRBV13 to TRBJ2-5; perhaps TRBD2 is the D gene, with 7 bases matching. The TCR was taken from an adult with an advanced solid tumor such as melanoma, head and neck, liver or kidney cancer. This sample comprised CD4+ or CD8+ T cells sorted from blood, obtained in a trial of the OX40 agonist ivuxolimab. The base sequence is TGTGCCAGCAGCTTGGGGGGCGGGGGCCCAGAGACCCAGTACTTC. This encodes CASSLGGGGPETQYF.